This T cell receptor (beta chain) was identified during a study of T cell changes during pregnancy in multiple sclerosis. TCRdb's table, derived via immunoSEQ multiplex PCR, lists solely in-frame clones and lacks some. Of about 99,000 clones listed, approximately 93% are singletons. Germline V gene sequence: CDR1 MNHNS, CDR2 SASEGT. After removal of 7 bases from V and 4 bases from J, the junction contained 6 bases not matched to a gene. The length of the CDR3 is 13 residues. The clonotype comes from a female donor with multiple sclerosis, enrolled in a pregnancy study. J is TRBJ2-7 and V is TRBV6-1, with 8 nucleotides matching TRBD2. Material: peripheral blood, obtained after pregnancy. DNA of the CDR3: TGTGCCAGCAAAGCGGGCGGGAGGTACGAGCAGTACTTC. This codes for CASKAGGRYEQYF.